The source of this T cell receptor beta chain is a study of PD-L1 blockade in urothelial cancer. The assay was immunoSEQ multiplex PCR, and TCRdb's table has in-frame clones only and misses some. The sample lists around 70,000 clones; 80% to 85% were seen once. Time point given: pretreatment peripheral blood. Germline CDR1 KGHSH, CDR2 LQKENI. Losses at the gene ends were 4 bases for V and 4 bases for J; bases not matched to a gene: 5. There are 16 residues in the CDR3. The V gene is TRBV18, the J gene TRBJ2-7; TRBD2 matches 15 bases. The source is a woman aged 70-85 years with urothelial cancer. This material consisted of PBMCs, taken around atezolizumab (anti-PD-L1) treatment. The DNA for the CDR3 is TGTGCCAGCTCACAGGGACTAGCGGGAGGAGGTTACGAGCAGTACTTC. Its translation is CASSQGLAGGGYEQYF.